This TCR beta chain came from a study of shared T cell receptors in the human thymus. Trimming cost V 3 bases and J 3 bases; bases outside gene matches: 6. The germline CDR1 and CDR2 sequences are MNHEY and SMNVEV (reference sequence). This CDR3 comprises 17 residues. Generated by immunoSEQ multiplex PCR, the TCRdb table keeps only in-frame clones and is missing some. The sample lists approximately 660,000 clones; approximately 88% were seen once. This same sample was also part of a study on human thymus T cells. As that study records: Among unrelated individuals, related research reported thymic repertoires that overlapped highly.

The TCR originated in a boy under two years old with a congenital heart defect. This rearrangement joins TRBV27 to TRBJ1-4; TRBD1 matches 11 bases. Material for sequencing was thymocytes. CDR3 coding DNA: TGTGCCAGCAGTTTTAATGGACAGGGGGCCGCTAATGAAAAACTGTTTTTT. As protein: CASSFNGQGAANEKLFF. The full variable domain, rest sourced from reference TRBV27 and TRBJ1-4, is EAQVTQNPRYLITVTGKKLTVTCSQNMNHEYMSWYRQDPGLGLRQIYYSMNVEVTDKGDVPEGYKVSRKEKRNFPLILESPSPNQTSLYFCASSFNGQGAANEKLFFGSGTQLSVL.